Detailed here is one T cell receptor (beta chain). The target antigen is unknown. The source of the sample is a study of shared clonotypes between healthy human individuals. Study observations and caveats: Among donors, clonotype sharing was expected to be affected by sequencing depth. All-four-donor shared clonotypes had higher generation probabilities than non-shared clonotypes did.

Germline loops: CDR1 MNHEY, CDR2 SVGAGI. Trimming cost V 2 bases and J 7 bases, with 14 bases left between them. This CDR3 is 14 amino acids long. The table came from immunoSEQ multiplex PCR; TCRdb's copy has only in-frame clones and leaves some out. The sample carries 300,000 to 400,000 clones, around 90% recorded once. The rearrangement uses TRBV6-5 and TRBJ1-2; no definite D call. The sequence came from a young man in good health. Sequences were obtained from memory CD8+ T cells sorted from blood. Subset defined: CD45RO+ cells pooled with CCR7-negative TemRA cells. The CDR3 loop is CASSYTQMGGGYTF. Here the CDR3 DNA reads TGTGCCAGCAGTTACACACAAATGGGCGGTGGCTACACCTTC.